Each of the 13 T cell receptor beta chains below was sequenced from the same sample in a study of T cell responses to AZD1222 COVID-19 vaccine. Data came from immunoSEQ multiplex PCR; TCRdb stores just in-frame clones and leaves some out. The sample carries about 140,000 clones, 92% recorded once. This specimen was peripheral blood, taken on day 0 of AZD1222 vaccination. These receptors originate from an adult in good health.

This chain uses TRBV18 with TRBJ1-3, with D unclear. Germline CDR1 reads KGHSH; CDR2 reads LQKENI. The CDR3 runs to 16 residues. V dropped 6 bases and J dropped 0 bases, with 15 bases sitting between them. The CDR3 loop is CASSPKDPSSGNTIYF. CDR3 sequence (DNA): TGTGCCAGCTCCCCCAAGGACCCGAGCTCTGGAAACACCATATATTTT.

The chain recombines TRBV2 with TRBJ1-2; tentative D call: TRBD1 (6 bases). The CDR3 has 15 amino acids. V shed 6 bases and J shed 6 bases, with 20 bases lying between them. Germline V gene lookup returns CDR1 SNHLY and CDR2 FYNNEI. CDR3 sequence reads: CASRGALRTADGYTF. The CDR3 DNA reads TGTGCCAGCAGGGGAGCCCTAAGGACAGCAGATGGCTACACCTTC. The whole variable domain, filled in from reference TRBV2 and TRBJ1-2, reads EPEVTQTPSHQVTQMGQEVILRCVPISNHLYFYWYRQILGQKVEFLVSFYNNEISEKSEIFDDQFSVERPDGSNFTLKIRSTKLEDSAMYFCASRGALRTADGYTFGSGTRLTVV.

The CDR3 DNA follows: TGTGCCAGCGGCCGGGGTCCGACTAGCGGGAGGGCCTTGGGGAATGAGCAGTTCTTC. Residues: CASGRGPTSGRALGNEQFF. The chain carries TRBV19 and TRBJ2-1; TRBD2 matches at 14 bases. Looked up from germline, CDR1 is LNHDA and CDR2 is SQIVND (reference sequence). V trimming: 9 bases; J trimming: 7 bases; junction bases outside the gene matches: 20. The CDR3 covers 19 residues.

This sequence joins TRBV11-2 and TRBJ2-3; 10 nucleotides match TRBD1. J lost 2 bases, V lost 5 bases, and 4 bases had no gene match. The CDR3 contains 15 residues. Germline values: CDR1 SGHAT, CDR2 FQNNGV. DNA of the CDR3: TGTGCCAGCAGCCGGGACAGGGGATACACAGATACGCAGTATTTT. As protein: CASSRDRGYTDTQYF.

This clone has just a few counts. The chain employs TRBV9 and TRBJ1-1; D is possibly TRBD1 (5 bases). Germline V gene data show CDR1 as SGDLS and CDR2 as YYNGEE. There are 14 residues in the CDR3. V lost 0 bases and J lost 5, with 11 bases in between. The chain's CDR3 is CASSVAGGWTEAFF. DNA for the CDR3: TGTGCCAGCAGCGTAGCCGGGGGTTGGACTGAAGCTTTCTTT.

The J gene is TRBJ2-7, the V gene TRBV14, with 7 bases matching TRBD1. Germline V gene data show CDR1 as SGHDN and CDR2 as FVKESK. The CDR3 contains 14 residues. V lost 8 bases to trimming and J lost 0 bases; unmatched junction nucleotides: 7. In nucleotides, the CDR3 is TGTGCCAGCTACCAGGGGGTTAGCTCCTACGAGCAGTACTTC. Translating it yields CASYQGVSSYEQYF.

V and J are TRBV6-5 and TRBJ1-6; TRBD1 matches 8 bases. The V gene end was trimmed by 6 bases and the J gene end by 13 bases; junction bases not matched to a gene: 11. The CDR3 runs 14 residues. Germline V gene lookup returns CDR1 MNHEY and CDR2 SVGAGI. The CDR3 loop reads CASRGTGITAPLHF. CDR3 coding DNA: TGTGCCAGCAGGGGGACAGGTATCACGGCGCCCCTCCACTTT.

The V and J genes are TRBV28 and TRBJ1-4; D unresolved. The CDR3 sequence is 15 residues long. V gave up 6 bases and J gave up 7 bases, with 18 bases separating them. Germline CDR1 reads MDHEN; CDR2 reads SYDVKM. This chain's CDR3 is CASSVPGSAGEKLFF. DNA of the CDR3: TGTGCCAGCAGCGTCCCGGGGTCGGCGGGTGAAAAACTGTTTTTT.

The rearrangement uses TRBV3-1 (or the pseudogene TRBV3-2) and TRBJ2-3; D call uncertain. CDR1 is LGHDT, CDR2 YNNKEL, per germline (reference sequence). Deletions cut 0 bases from V and 6 bases from J, with 10 bases between. The CDR3 loop spans 14 amino acids. The CDR3 sequence: CASSQEGLADTQYF. CDR3 coding DNA: TGTGCCAGCAGCCAAGAAGGGTTGGCGGATACGCAGTATTTT.

CDR3 sequence reads: CASSYVQGKGNEQFF. The DNA of the CDR3 is TGTGCCAGCAGTTACGTACAGGGGAAAGGCAATGAGCAGTTCTTC. The chain recombines TRBV6-2 or TRBV6-3 with TRBJ2-1; 7 positions match TRBD1. The CDR3 sequence is 15 residues long. Trimming removed 2 bases from V and 6 bases from J; junction bases left unmatched: 7. Germline CDR1 is MNHEY and CDR2 is SVGEGT.

This chain connects TRBV5-5 to TRBJ1-5, with D uncertain. The CDR3 runs 14 residues. Trimming removed 4 bases at V and 4 bases at J, with 12 bases between. Germline CDR1 SGHKS, CDR2 YYEKEE (reference sequence). The CDR3 DNA follows: TGTGCCAGCAGCATCGGGCCTCAGAATCAGCCCCAGCATTTT. Translated: CASSIGPQNQPQHF.

The V gene is TRBV6-5, the J gene TRBJ1-3, with a possible D match to TRBD1 (5 bases). This CDR3 has 15 residues. With 6 bases removed from V and 4 bases from J, the gap between germline ends came to 16 bases. CDR1 is MNHEY, CDR2 SVGAGI, per germline. In DNA, the CDR3 is TGTGCCAGCAGACCTCAGCCTAGGGGAGGAAACACCATATATTTT. It translates to CASRPQPRGGNTIYF.

The rearrangement joins TRBV6-4 to TRBJ2-3, with 8 bases matching TRBD2. CDR1 is MRHNA, CDR2 SNTAGT, per germline. The CDR3 loop spans 15 amino acids. The ends lost 8 bases at V and 1 base at J; junction bases unmatched: 8. The CDR3 loop reads CASSTSGPGTDTQYF. CDR3 in DNA: TGTGCCAGCTCCACTAGCGGACCTGGCACAGATACGCAGTATTTT.